This is a list of T cell receptor beta chains from one sample in a study of patients and donors after allogeneic stem cell transplantation. One entry per CDR3 protein, called by TCRdb with MiXCR from the RT-PCR reads. In the table there are over 400,000 distinct CDR3 sequences, 16% of which are singletons. The sequenced sample was blood, either unsorted or a sorted T cell fraction (not recorded which). These receptors all stem from a human donor who was either an allogeneic HSCT recipient or a stem cell or donor lymphocyte infusion donor (not recorded which). It is not recorded whose cells these are; they may come from a transplant donor. CDR3s include the opening cysteine and the closing phenylalanine or tryptophan. The D gene is left open where the match is weak. Expanded clones get a size class; other rows say once, few or many, or leave the size out.

v_gene	j_gene	d_gene	abundance	CDR3aa	CDR3nt
TRBV12-3/TRBV12-4	TRBJ1-1	NA	many	CASRNMTNTEAFF	TGTGCCAGCAGAAACATGACGAACACTGAAGCTTTCTTT
TRBV7-3	TRBJ1-2	TRBD1	few	CASSLTPNTGDDGYTF	TGTGCCAGCAGCTTAACGCCCAATACAGGGGACGATGGCTACACCTTC
TRBV30	TRBJ1-6	NA	many	CAWSGQAGSPLHF	TGTGCCTGGAGTGGACAGGCGGGCTCACCCCTCCACTTT
TRBV6-1	TRBJ2-3	NA	NA	CASTPLLEGGTHTQYF	TGTGCCAGCACCCCCCTGCTAGAGGGGGGAACCCATACGCAGTATTTT
TRBV4-1	TRBJ1-5	NA	NA	CASSPSWGEGQPQHF	TGCGCCAGCAGCCCGAGTTGGGGGGAAGGTCAGCCCCAGCATTTT
TRBV6-2/TRBV6-3	TRBJ2-1	TRBD1	few	CASSYGHRGSYNEQFF	TGTGCCAGCAGTTACGGTCACAGGGGAAGTTACAATGAGCAGTTCTTC
TRBV20-1	TRBJ1-1	TRBD1	many	CSARRQGLTTEAFF	TGCAGTGCTAGACGACAGGGCCTAACCACTGAAGCTTTCTTT
TRBV11-2	TRBJ2-5	TRBD1	few	CASSLWTGEETQYF	TGTGCCAGCAGCCTTTGGACAGGAGAGGAGACCCAGTACTTC
TRBV6-1	TRBJ1-5	TRBD1	NA	CASSPGGPQPQHF	TGTGCCAGCAGTCCAGGGGGCCCTCAGCCCCAGCATTTT
TRBV21-1	TRBJ2-7	NA	NA	CASSKLPGQYF	TGTGCCAGCAGCAAACTCCCGGGGCAGTACTTC
TRBV9	TRBJ2-7	TRBD1	NA	CASSATGQGYEQYF	TGTGCCAGCAGCGCTACGGGACAGGGCTACGAGCAGTACTTC
TRBV4-1	TRBJ2-1	TRBD2	few	CASRGRGGHDEQFF	TGCGCCAGCAGGGGGCGGGGGGGCCACGATGAGCAGTTCTTC
TRBV20-1	TRBJ2-7	NA	NA	CSAMWGNYEQYF	TGCAGTGCTATGTGGGGAAACTACGAGCAGTACTTC
TRBV20-1	TRBJ2-1	TRBD2	NA	CSARNPSSGGAHNEQFF	TGCAGTGCTAGGAACCCCTCTAGCGGGGGGGCCCACAATGAGCAGTTCTTC
TRBV24-1	TRBJ2-1	TRBD2	NA	CATSAVPAGDPGNEQFF	TGTGCCACCAGTGCTGTGCCAGCGGGAGACCCAGGGAATGAGCAGTTCTTC
TRBV20-1	TRBJ2-7	TRBD1	NA	CSAKGQGKGYEQYF	TGCAGTGCTAAGGGACAGGGAAAAGGCTACGAGCAGTACTTC
TRBV12-3/TRBV12-4	TRBJ1-2	TRBD1	many	CASRGTGNYGYTF	TGTGCCAGCAGGGGGACAGGGAACTATGGCTACACCTTC
TRBV19	TRBJ1-4	NA	few	CASSRDFEKLFF	TGTGCCAGTAGCCGGGACTTTGAAAAACTGTTTTTT
TRBV20-1	TRBJ1-3	NA	NA	CSARGWGSSGNTIYF	TGCAGTGCTAGAGGATGGGGCAGCTCTGGAAACACCATATATTTT
TRBV7-3	TRBJ2-1	TRBD2	NA	CASSWTGTSAVNEQFF	TGTGCCAGCAGCTGGACCGGGACTAGCGCAGTGAATGAGCAGTTCTTC
TRBV19	TRBJ1-5	TRBD1	NA	CASSRDRAGQPQHF	TGTGCCAGTAGTAGAGACAGGGCGGGGCAGCCCCAGCATTTT
TRBV29-1	TRBJ1-2	TRBD1	NA	CSGSTGTNYGYTF	TGCAGCGGATCGACAGGGACTAACTATGGCTACACCTTC
TRBV25-1	TRBJ2-2	NA	many	CASSESPGLTGELFF	TGTGCCAGCAGTGAATCCCCGGGTCTCACCGGGGAGCTGTTTTTT
TRBV2	TRBJ2-1	TRBD2	few	CASDSRTSGREQFF	TGTGCCAGTGATTCTAGGACTAGCGGACGGGAGCAGTTCTTC
TRBV6-1	TRBJ2-2	NA	NA	CASRIKGGNTGELFF	TGTGCCAGCAGGATAAAGGGGGGGAACACCGGGGAGCTGTTTTTT
TRBV7-9	TRBJ1-1	NA	NA	CASRTGTEAFF	TGTGCCAGCAGAACTGGGACTGAAGCTTTCTTT
TRBV24-1	TRBJ2-1	TRBD1	few	CATRGTGSYNEQFF	TGTGCCACCAGAGGGACAGGCTCGTACAATGAGCAGTTCTTC